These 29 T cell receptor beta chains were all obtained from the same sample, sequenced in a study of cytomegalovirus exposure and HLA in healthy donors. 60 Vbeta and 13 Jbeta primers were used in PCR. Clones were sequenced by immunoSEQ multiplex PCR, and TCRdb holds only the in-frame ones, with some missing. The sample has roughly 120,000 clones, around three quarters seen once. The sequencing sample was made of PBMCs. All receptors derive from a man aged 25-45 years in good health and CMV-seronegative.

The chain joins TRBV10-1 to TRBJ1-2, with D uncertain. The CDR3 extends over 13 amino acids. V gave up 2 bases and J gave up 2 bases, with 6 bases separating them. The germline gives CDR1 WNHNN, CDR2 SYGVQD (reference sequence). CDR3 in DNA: TGCGCCAGCAGTGAGAACTCGAACTATGGCTACACCTTC. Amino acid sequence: CASSENSNYGYTF.

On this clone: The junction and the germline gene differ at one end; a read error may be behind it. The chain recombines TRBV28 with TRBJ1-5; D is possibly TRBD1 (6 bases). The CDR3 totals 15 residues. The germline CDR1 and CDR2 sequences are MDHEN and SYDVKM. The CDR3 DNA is TGTGCCAGCAGTTCGGAATCAGGGGCAAATCAGCCCCAGAATTTT. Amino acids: CASSSESGANQPQNF.

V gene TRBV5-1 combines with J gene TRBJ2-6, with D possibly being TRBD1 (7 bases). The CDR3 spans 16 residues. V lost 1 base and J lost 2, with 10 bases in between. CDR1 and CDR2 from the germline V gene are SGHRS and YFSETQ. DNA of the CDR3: TGCGCCAGCAGCTTGTCCAGGGGGGCTGGGGCCAACGTCCTGACTTTC. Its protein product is CASSLSRGAGANVLTF.

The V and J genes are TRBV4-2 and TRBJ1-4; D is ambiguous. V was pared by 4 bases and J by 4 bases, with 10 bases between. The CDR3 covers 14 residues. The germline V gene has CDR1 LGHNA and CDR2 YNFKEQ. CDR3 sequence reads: CASSPQEFNEKLFF. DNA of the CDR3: TGTGCCAGCAGCCCTCAGGAATTTAATGAAAAACTGTTTTTT.

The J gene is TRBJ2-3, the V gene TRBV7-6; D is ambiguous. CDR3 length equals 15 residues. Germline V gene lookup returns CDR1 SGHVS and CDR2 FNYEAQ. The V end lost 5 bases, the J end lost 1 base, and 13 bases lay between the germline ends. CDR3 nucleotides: TGTGCCAGCAGCCCCCAGGCCCACGGCACAGATACGCAGTATTTT. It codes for CASSPQAHGTDTQYF. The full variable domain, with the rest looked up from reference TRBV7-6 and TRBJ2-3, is GAGVSQSPRYKVTKRGQDVALRCDPISGHVSLYWYRQALGQGPEFLTYFNYEAQQDKSGLPNDRFSAERPEGSISTLTIQRTEQRDSAMYRCASSPQAHGTDTQYFGPGTRLTVL.

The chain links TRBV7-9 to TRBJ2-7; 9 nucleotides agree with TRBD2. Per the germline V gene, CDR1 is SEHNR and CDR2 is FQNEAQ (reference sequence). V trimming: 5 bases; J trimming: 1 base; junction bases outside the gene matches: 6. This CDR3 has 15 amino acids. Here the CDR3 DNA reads TGTGCCAGCAGCCATGGACTAGCGATTTCCTACGAGCAGTACTTC. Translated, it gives CASSHGLAISYEQYF.

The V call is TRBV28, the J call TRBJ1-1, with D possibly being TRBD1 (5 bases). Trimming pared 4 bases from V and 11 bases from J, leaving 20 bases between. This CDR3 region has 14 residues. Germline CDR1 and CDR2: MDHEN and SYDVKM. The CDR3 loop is CASSYPFDGRGAFF. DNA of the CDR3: TGTGCCAGCAGTTATCCCTTCGACGGACGGGGGGCTTTCTTT.

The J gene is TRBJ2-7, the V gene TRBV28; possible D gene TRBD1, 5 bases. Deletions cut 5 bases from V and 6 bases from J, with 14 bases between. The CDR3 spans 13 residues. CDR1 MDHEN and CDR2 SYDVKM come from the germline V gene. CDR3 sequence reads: CASSKGDSSEQYF. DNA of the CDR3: TGTGCCAGCAGTAAAGGGGATTCCAGCGAGCAGTACTTC. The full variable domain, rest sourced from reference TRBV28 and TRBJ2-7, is DVKVTQSSRYLVKRTGEKVFLECVQDMDHENMFWYRQDPGLGLRLIYFSYDVKMKEKGDIPEGYSVSREKKERFSLILESASTNQTSMYLCASSKGDSSEQYFGPGTRLTVT.

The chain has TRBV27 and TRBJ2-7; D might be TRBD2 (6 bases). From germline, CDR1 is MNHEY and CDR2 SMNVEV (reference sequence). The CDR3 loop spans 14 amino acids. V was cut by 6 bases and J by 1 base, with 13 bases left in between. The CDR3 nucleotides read TGTGCCAGCAGCCCCTTAGCGGTTTCCTACGAGCAGTACTTC. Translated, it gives CASSPLAVSYEQYF.

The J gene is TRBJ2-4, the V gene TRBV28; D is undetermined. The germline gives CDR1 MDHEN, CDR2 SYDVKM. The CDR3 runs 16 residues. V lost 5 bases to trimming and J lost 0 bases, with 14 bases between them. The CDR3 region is CASSVRSASAKNIQYF. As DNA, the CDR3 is TGTGCCAGCAGTGTGAGGTCAGCCTCAGCCAAAAACATTCAGTACTTC.

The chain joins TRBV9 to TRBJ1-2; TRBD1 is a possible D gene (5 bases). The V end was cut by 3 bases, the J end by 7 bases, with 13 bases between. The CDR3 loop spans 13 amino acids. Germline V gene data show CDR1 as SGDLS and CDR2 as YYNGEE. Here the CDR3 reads CASSANRQGGYTF. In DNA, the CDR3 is TGTGCCAGCAGCGCTAATCGGCAGGGTGGCTACACCTTC.

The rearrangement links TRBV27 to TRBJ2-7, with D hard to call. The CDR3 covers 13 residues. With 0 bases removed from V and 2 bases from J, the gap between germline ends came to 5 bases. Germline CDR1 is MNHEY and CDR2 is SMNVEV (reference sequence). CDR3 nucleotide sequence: TGTGCCAGCAGTTTATCAGAGCCCTACGAGCAGTACTTC. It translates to CASSLSEPYEQYF.

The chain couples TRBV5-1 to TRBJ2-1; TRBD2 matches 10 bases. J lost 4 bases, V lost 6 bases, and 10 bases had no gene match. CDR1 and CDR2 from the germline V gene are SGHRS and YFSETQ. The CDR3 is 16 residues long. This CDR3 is CASNPLASGSYNEQFF. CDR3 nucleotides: TGCGCCAGCAACCCGCTCGCTAGCGGGAGTTACAATGAGCAGTTCTTC.

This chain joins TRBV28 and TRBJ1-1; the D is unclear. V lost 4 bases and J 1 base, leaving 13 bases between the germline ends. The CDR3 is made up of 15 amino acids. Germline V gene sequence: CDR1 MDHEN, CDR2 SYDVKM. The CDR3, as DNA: TGTGCCAGCAGTTCCCTCGCTATCCCGAACACTGAAGCTTTCTTT. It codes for CASSSLAIPNTEAFF.

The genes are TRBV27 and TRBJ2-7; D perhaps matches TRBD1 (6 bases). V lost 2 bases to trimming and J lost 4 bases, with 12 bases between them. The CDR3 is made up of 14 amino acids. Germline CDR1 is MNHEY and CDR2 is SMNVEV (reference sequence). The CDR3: CASSLTGLSYEQYF. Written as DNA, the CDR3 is TGTGCCAGCAGTTTAACAGGGTTGAGTTACGAGCAGTACTTC.

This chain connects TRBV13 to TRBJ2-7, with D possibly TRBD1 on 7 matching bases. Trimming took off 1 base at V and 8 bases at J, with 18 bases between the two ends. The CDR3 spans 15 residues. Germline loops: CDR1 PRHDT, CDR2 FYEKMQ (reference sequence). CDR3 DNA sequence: TGTGCCAGCAGCTTAGTCCGACAGGGTAGCGGCAAGCAGTACTTC. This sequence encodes CASSLVRQGSGKQYF.

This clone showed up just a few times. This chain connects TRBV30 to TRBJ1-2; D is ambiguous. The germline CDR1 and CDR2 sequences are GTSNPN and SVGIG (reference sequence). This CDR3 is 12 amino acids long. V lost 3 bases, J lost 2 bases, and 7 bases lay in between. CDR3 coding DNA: TGTGCCTGGAGGACTGCGAACTATGGCTACACCTTC. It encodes CAWRTANYGYTF.

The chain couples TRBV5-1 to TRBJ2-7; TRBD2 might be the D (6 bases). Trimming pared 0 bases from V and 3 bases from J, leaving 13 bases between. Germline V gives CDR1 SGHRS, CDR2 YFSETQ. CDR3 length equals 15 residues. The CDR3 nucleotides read TGCGCCAGCAGCTTGGCCGGGGGTAAGAACTACGAGCAGTACTTC. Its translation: CASSLAGGKNYEQYF.

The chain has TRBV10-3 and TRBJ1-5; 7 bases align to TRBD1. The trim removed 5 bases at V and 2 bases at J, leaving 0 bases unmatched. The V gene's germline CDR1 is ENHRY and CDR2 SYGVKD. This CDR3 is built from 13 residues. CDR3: CAISQGGNQPQHF. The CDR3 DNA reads TGTGCCATCAGTCAGGGGGGCAATCAGCCCCAGCATTTT.

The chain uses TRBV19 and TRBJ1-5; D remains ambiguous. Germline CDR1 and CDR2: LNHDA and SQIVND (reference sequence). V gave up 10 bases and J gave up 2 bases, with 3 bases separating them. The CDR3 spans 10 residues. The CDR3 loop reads CATGNQPQHF. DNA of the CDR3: TGTGCCACGGGCAATCAGCCCCAGCATTTT.

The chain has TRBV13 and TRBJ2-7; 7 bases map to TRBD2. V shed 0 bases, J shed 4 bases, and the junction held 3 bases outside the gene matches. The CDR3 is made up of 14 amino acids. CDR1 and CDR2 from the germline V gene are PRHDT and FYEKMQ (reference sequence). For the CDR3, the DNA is TGTGCCAGCAGCTTAGGGGGACTATTATACGAGCAGTACTTC. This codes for CASSLGGLLYEQYF.

CDR3: CASSLTREASYEQYF. Written as DNA, the CDR3 is TGTGCCAGCAGCTTGACACGGGAGGCCTCCTACGAGCAGTACTTC. This sequence joins TRBV7-9 and TRBJ2-7; 7 bases line up with TRBD2. Trimming removed 3 bases from V and 0 bases from J; junction bases left unmatched: 5. From germline, CDR1 is SEHNR and CDR2 FQNEAQ (reference sequence). The CDR3 is 15 amino acids.

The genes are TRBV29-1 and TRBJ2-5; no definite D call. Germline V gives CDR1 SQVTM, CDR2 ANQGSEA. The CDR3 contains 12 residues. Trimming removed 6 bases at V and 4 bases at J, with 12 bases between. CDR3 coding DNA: TGCAGCGTCCCCTCAATCGGAGAGACCCAGTACTTC. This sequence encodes CSVPSIGETQYF.

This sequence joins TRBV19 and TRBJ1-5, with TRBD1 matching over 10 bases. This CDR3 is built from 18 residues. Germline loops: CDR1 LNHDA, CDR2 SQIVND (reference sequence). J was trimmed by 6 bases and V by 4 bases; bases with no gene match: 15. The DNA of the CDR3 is TGTGCCAGTAGTAGGCAAGGGTTCGGGGACAGGGGCACTCAGCCCCAGCATTTT. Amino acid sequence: CASSRQGFGDRGTQPQHF.

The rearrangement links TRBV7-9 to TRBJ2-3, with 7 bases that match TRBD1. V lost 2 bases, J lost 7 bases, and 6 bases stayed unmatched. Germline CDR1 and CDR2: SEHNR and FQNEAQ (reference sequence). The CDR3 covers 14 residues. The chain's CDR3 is CASSLTGTDNTQYF. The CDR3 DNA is TGTGCCAGCAGCTTAACCGGGACAGACAATACGCAGTATTTT.

The CDR3 nucleotides read TGTGCCAGCAGCTTAGCAGGGCAGGAAAGCACAGATACGCAGTATTTT. Amino acid sequence: CASSLAGQESTDTQYF. This rearrangement joins TRBV11-3 to TRBJ2-3; D might be TRBD1 (5 bases). Germline V gene data show CDR1 as SGHNT and CDR2 as YENEEA. This CDR3 contains 16 residues. V was clipped by 1 base and J by 0 bases, with 11 bases between them.

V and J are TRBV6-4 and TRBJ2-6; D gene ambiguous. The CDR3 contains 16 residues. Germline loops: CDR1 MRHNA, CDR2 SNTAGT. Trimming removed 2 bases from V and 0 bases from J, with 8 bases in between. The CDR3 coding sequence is TGTGCCAGCAGTGACCGCTCGGGCTCTGGGGCCAACGTCCTGACTTTC. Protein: CASSDRSGSGANVLTF.

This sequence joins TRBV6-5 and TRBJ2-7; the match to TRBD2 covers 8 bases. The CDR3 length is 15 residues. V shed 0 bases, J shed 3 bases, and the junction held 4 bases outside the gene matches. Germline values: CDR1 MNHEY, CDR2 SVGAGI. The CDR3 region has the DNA TGTGCCAGCAGTTACTCGATAGCGGGGCACTACGAGCAGTACTTC. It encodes CASSYSIAGHYEQYF.

CDR3 sequence (DNA): TGTGCCAGCAGTTCATCAGGGAATCCCTACGAGCAGTACTTC. It codes for CASSSSGNPYEQYF. The chain uses TRBV6-6 and TRBJ2-5; D might be TRBD1 (5 bases). The DNA end favors TRBJ2-7, so the J call may be wrong. Germline V gives CDR1 MNHNY, CDR2 SVGAGI (reference sequence). This CDR3 spans 14 amino acids.